The 11 T cell receptor beta chains reported below all come from one sample, sequenced in a study of T-cell memory formation after mild COVID-19. TCRdb reanalysed the 5' RACE reads using MiXCR and keeps one entry per CDR3 protein. The sample holds around 400,000 distinct CDR3 sequences, less than 25% seen once. Sequencing input: PBMCs or a T cell subset sorted from them (not recorded which). The origin of the receptors is an adult woman who had mild COVID-19 (a few samples of this study predate the infection). Cell type and time point are not known.

This clonotype turned up a few times. The chain has TRBV7-9 and TRBJ1-2, with unresolved D. The CDR3 extends over 17 amino acids. Trimming stripped 5 bases from V and 1 base from J, with 20 bases between. Germline CDR1 is SEHNR and CDR2 is FQNEAQ (reference sequence). The CDR3 DNA reads TGTGCCAGCAGCCAAAAGGGCCCCGGCACCAATAACTATGGCTACACCTTC. Amino acid sequence: CASSQKGPGTNNYGYTF. The whole variable domain, remainder taken from reference TRBV7-9 and TRBJ1-2, is DTGVSQNPRHKITKRGQNVTFRCDPISEHNRLYWYRQTLGQGPEFLTYFQNEAQLEKSRLLSDRFSAERPKGSFSTLEIQRTEQGDSAMYLCASSQKGPGTNNYGYTFGSGTRLTVV.

This clonotype has more than one count but fewer than ten. The V call is TRBV9, the J call TRBJ2-7, with a possible D match to TRBD1 (6 bases). CDR1 and CDR2 from the germline V gene are SGDLS and YYNGEE. The CDR3 spans 16 residues. V gave up 2 bases and J gave up 0 bases, with 15 bases separating them. This CDR3 reads CASSVSQGNPSYEQYF. CDR3 nucleotide sequence: TGTGCCAGCAGCGTCAGTCAGGGGAACCCCTCCTACGAGCAGTACTTC.

The V gene is TRBV7-2, the J gene TRBJ2-7, with TRBD1 matching over 7 bases. The CDR3 loop spans 16 amino acids. Germline V lookup: CDR1 SGHTA, CDR2 FQGNSA. The V segment lost 5 bases and the J segment 3 bases; nucleotides outside the gene matches: 13. The CDR3 sequence is CASSPRRTGWDYEQYF. The CDR3 bases are TGTGCCAGCAGCCCCCGTCGGACAGGCTGGGACTACGAGCAGTACTTC.

In its sample, this clonotype was seen many times. The V call is TRBV6-2 or TRBV6-3, the J call TRBJ1-1; D is unclear. The germline gives CDR1 MNHEY, CDR2 SVGEGT. Trimming stripped 2 bases from V and 0 bases from J, with 7 bases between. There are 14 residues in the CDR3. The CDR3 bases are TGTGCCAGCAGTTACGTACACTTGAACACTGAAGCTTTCTTT. The encoded protein is CASSYVHLNTEAFF.

This clonotype was counted between two and nine times. CDR3: CASSQDRAYARQYF. CDR3 nucleotides: TGTGCCAGCAGCCAAGATAGAGCTTACGCCCGGCAGTATTTT. This chain uses TRBV4-2 with TRBJ2-3; D remains unclear. V lost 0 bases and J 11 bases, leaving 15 bases between the germline ends. Germline assignment: CDR1 LGHNA and CDR2 YNFKEQ. This CDR3 spans 14 amino acids.

The rearrangement joins TRBV12-3 or TRBV12-4 to TRBJ1-3; D gene uncertain. The CDR3 is 14 residues long. Trimming cost V 1 base and J 2 bases, with 6 bases left between them. CDR3 sequence reads: CASSLGQAGNTIYF. The CDR3 DNA reads TGTGCCAGCAGTTTAGGGCAGGCTGGAAACACCATATATTTT.

This clonotype showed up just a few times. The chain combines TRBV24-1 with TRBJ2-6; D gene uncertain. The V end was cut by 4 bases, the J end by 0 bases, with 12 bases between. Germline V gives CDR1 KGHDR, CDR2 SFDVKD. The CDR3 covers 17 residues. The CDR3: CATSDTGSYSGANVLTF. Here the CDR3 DNA reads TGTGCCACCAGTGACACCGGGTCCTACTCTGGGGCCAACGTCCTGACTTTC.

This clonotype came up a few times. The chain joins TRBV7-9 to TRBJ1-1; weak D call: TRBD1 (6 bases). This CDR3 region has 15 residues. The germline V gene has CDR1 SEHNR and CDR2 FQNEAQ (reference sequence). V gave up 2 bases and J gave up 1 base, with 11 bases separating them. CDR3: CASSLPGGRNTEAFF. The CDR3 DNA reads TGTGCCAGCAGCTTACCGGGGGGCAGGAACACTGAAGCTTTCTTT.

This clonotype was counted between two and nine times. This chain joins TRBV21-1 and TRBJ1-5; the tabulated D call, TRBD1, remains unverified against the DNA. TRBV21-1 is given as a pseudogene. This CDR3 spans 15 amino acids. CDR3 region: CASSRYREGNQPQHF. CDR3 nucleotides: TGTGCCAGCAGCAGGTACAGGGAGGGCAATCAGCCCCAGCATTTT.

This clonotype was observed a handful of times. This chain joins TRBV6-5 and TRBJ1-1, with 12 bases matching TRBD1. Trimming removed 4 bases from V and 3 bases from J; junction bases left unmatched: 9. Germline lookup yields CDR1 MNHEY and CDR2 SVGAGI. The CDR3 extends over 17 amino acids. The CDR3 protein is CASSSPGTGGEYTEAFF. CDR3 coding DNA: TGTGCCAGCAGTTCACCCGGGACAGGGGGCGAGTACACTGAAGCTTTCTTT.

This clonotype has a handful of counts. This sequence joins TRBV3-1 and TRBJ1-4; D gene uncertain. This CDR3 is 14 amino acids long. Germline V gene data show CDR1 as LGHDT and CDR2 as YNNKEL (reference sequence). Trimming cost V 4 bases and J 0 bases, with 6 bases left between them. In DNA form, the CDR3 reads TGTGCCAGCAGCCCGACGGCAACTAATGAAAAACTGTTTTTT. It specifies CASSPTATNEKLFF.